The entry that follows covers one TCR beta chain sequence. Its matching antigen is unknown. The sample is drawn from a study of blood T cells in healthy people across ages. This CDR3 spans 15 amino acids. CDR1 and CDR2 from the germline V gene are SEHNR and FQNEAQ (reference sequence). Trimming pared 1 base from V and 5 bases from J, leaving 14 bases between. The draw of peripheral blood yielded ten milliliters from each donor. Findings and caveats of the study: Long-lived donors carried more naive CD4+ cells and greater diversity than aged donors. Measured against age, TCR beta diversity per million T cells decreased in a roughly linear manner. It was not possible, with unsorted PBMCs, to conclusively compare naive and antigen-experienced cells.

A second roughly 6 to 12 cycle PCR used barcoded and J-beta primers. One entry per CDR3 protein, called by TCRdb with MiXCR from the 5' RACE reads. This sample has fewer than 2,000,000 distinct CDR3 sequences; around 36% occur once, and the top ten carry about 11%. Material for sequencing was blood. The receptor's source is a woman in her 30s in good health. The V and J genes are TRBV7-9 and TRBJ2-5; D might be TRBD1 or TRBD2, each matching 5 bases. The DNA of the CDR3 is TGTGCCAGCAGCTTAGGGGGCTTCCGAGGGGAGACCCAGTACTTC. It specifies CASSLGGFRGETQYF.